This TCR beta chain was identified in a study of blood T cells in healthy people across ages. Whole-study findings and limits: Naive T cell percentage by flow cytometry tracked strongly with beta diversity. Among T cells, TCR beta diversity per million cells dropped roughly linearly as age rose.

Through a sample-barcoded 5' primer and a J-beta primer mix, a second PCR was run for roughly 7 to 11 cycles. TCRdb re-called the 5' RACE reads through MiXCR, storing one row per CDR3 protein. The sample lists over 1.5 million distinct CDR3 sequences; around 48% were seen once. V shed 2 bases, J shed 1 base, and the junction held 4 bases outside the gene matches. The germline gives CDR1 SGHTA, CDR2 FQGNSA. The CDR3 totals 15 residues. Collection of ten milliliters of peripheral blood was performed for each donor. Every sample yielded at least 6 million isolated PBMCs. In regard to this clonotype: Its specificity is unknown.

This chain connects TRBV7-2 to TRBJ2-5; TRBD1 aligns across 7 bases. This TCR came from a woman aged 40 to 49 in good health. Sequencing was carried out using blood. As DNA, the CDR3 is TGTACCAGCAGCTTAACGGGGACAGCCCAAGAGACCCAGTACTTC. This codes for CTSSLTGTAQETQYF.